This T cell receptor (beta chain) derives from a study of blood T cell repertoires in COVID-19. Looking at the study overall: Researchers got acute and convalescent COVID-19 samples from the United States, Italy and Spain. The analysed material was cDNA or gDNA that came from T cells, B-cell-depleted T cells, or PBMCs.

Germline trimming cut 2 bases from V and 1 base from J; bases unmatched to any gene: 10. Germline CDR1 MDHEN, CDR2 SYDVKM. CDR3 length: 18 amino acids. Sequencing used immunoSEQ multiplex PCR; TCRdb keeps in-frame clones, though not all of them. This sample carries roughly 73,000 clones, roughly 74% of them seen once, and the ten largest clones take 15%. This receptor was taken from a human donor in a cohort sampled during active COVID-19. The specimen sequenced was peripheral blood. The rearrangement uses TRBV28 and TRBJ2-7; 11 bases match TRBD2. DNA of the CDR3: TGTGCCAGCAGTTTACCTGCCCCCGGGACTAGCGGTTCCTACGAGCAGTACTTC. It is translated as CASSLPAPGTSGSYEQYF.